The rows below give T cell receptor beta chains drawn from one sample of a study of lymphopenia after photon versus proton radiotherapy. Clones were read by immunoSEQ multiplex PCR, and TCRdb kept only the in-frame ones, dropping some. The sample lists around 25,000 clones; around nine tenths were seen once. The input for sequencing was peripheral blood, taken from a patient treated with photon-based radiotherapy. The receptors derive from a woman in her forties or fifties with cholangiocarcinoma. The CDR3 runs from the conserved cysteine through the conserved F or W. The order of the fields is clone size, V gene, D gene, J gene, CDR3 protein, CDR3 DNA. The D gene is left open where the match is weak. The size entry is marked missing in some rows and otherwise reads once, few, many or a size class.

-,TRBV5-4,-,TRBJ1-2,CASSVQGGGYGYTF,TGTGCCAGCAGCGTACAGGGAGGAGGCTATGGCTACACCTTC
once,TRBV9,TRBD2,TRBJ2-7,CASSPGGGTSSYEQYF,TGTGCCAGCAGCCCTGGGGGGGGAACCAGCTCCTACGAGCAGTACTTC
few,TRBV30,TRBD1,TRBJ1-1,CAWRGTRTGEAFF,TGTGCCTGGAGGGGGACGAGGACAGGTGAAGCTTTCTTT
-,TRBV10-3,-,TRBJ1-5,CAISAGDQPQHF,TGTGCCATCAGTGCCGGGGATCAGCCCCAGCATTTT
-,TRBV7-8,TRBD2,TRBJ2-1,CASSKPRGGNEQFF,TGTGCCAGCAGCAAACCCCGGGGGGGCAATGAGCAGTTCTTC
-,TRBV19,-,TRBJ1-5,CASSMPALGQPQHF,TGTGCCAGTAGTATGCCGGCCCTGGGTCAGCCCCAGCATTTT
few,TRBV7-9,-,TRBJ1-6,CASSLGQNNSPLHF,TGTGCCAGCAGCTTAGGACAGAATAATTCACCCCTCCACTTT
-,TRBV7-2,TRBD1,TRBJ1-1,CASSTRQGGYSEAFF,TGTGCCAGCAGCACCCGACAGGGCGGTTATTCTGAAGCTTTCTTT
-,TRBV6-1,TRBD1,TRBJ1-6,CASRSGTVYNSPLHF,TGTGCCAGCAGGTCCGGGACAGTCTATAATTCACCCCTCCACTTT
-,TRBV4-3,TRBD1,TRBJ1-4,CASSGTVQRHEKLFF,TGCGCCAGCAGTGGGACAGTGCAGAGACATGAAAAACTGTTTTTT
-,TRBV5-1,-,TRBJ1-1,CASSLGQQNTEAFF,TGCGCCAGCAGCTTAGGACAGCAGAACACTGAAGCTTTCTTT
-,TRBV7-9,-,TRBJ1-2,CASSTQGTGYTF,TGTGCCAGCAGCACCCAGGGCACCGGCTACACCTTC
-,TRBV6-1,-,TRBJ1-6,CASSEPPTGQDSPLHF,TGTGCCAGCAGTGAACCCCCTACAGGGCAAGATTCACCCCTCCACTTT
-,TRBV19,TRBD1,TRBJ1-2,CASSADRAGGYTF,TGTGCCAGTAGCGCTGACAGGGCGGGGGGCTACACCTTC
-,TRBV5-6,-,TRBJ2-7,CASSLGAEQYF,TGTGCCAGCAGCTTAGGGGCCGAGCAGTACTTC
-,TRBV27,-,TRBJ1-5,CASSPRGARSNQPQHF,TGTGCCAGCAGTCCGCGGGGGGCTAGGAGCAATCAGCCCCAGCATTTT
-,TRBV15,-,TRBJ2-7,CATSRDQGSYEQYF,TGTGCCACCAGCAGAGATCAGGGATCCTACGAGCAGTACTTC
-,TRBV7-2,TRBD1,TRBJ1-5,CASSRDRGSPQHF,TGTGCCAGCAGCCGGGACAGGGGTTCACCCCAGCATTTT
-,TRBV19,-,TRBJ2-1,CASSIPEGNEQFF,TGTGCCAGTAGTATACCGGAGGGCAATGAGCAGTTCTTC
-,TRBV5-1,-,TRBJ1-6,CASSLQGGYNSPLHF,TGCGCCAGCAGCTTGCAGGGAGGCTATAATTCACCCCTCCACTTT
-,TRBV14,-,TRBJ2-2,CASSQAHITGELFF,TGTGCCAGCAGCCAAGCACACATCACCGGGGAGCTGTTTTTT
-,TRBV7-8,-,TRBJ1-1,CAGQRFMNTEAFF,TGTGCCGGCCAGAGGTTTATGAACACTGAAGCTTTCTTT
-,TRBV6-5,-,TRBJ1-1,CASSYSYMNTEAFF,TGTGCCAGCAGTTACAGCTATATGAACACTGAAGCTTTCTTT
-,TRBV4-1,TRBD2,TRBJ2-3,CASSAWRGTTDTQYF,TGCGCCAGCAGCGCCTGGCGGGGGACCACAGATACGCAGTATTTT
-,TRBV10-2,TRBD1,TRBJ2-1,CASSGQGLSYNEQFF,TGCGCCAGTTCGGGACAGGGGTTGTCCTACAATGAGCAGTTCTTC
-,TRBV28,-,TRBJ1-2,CASSFVYGYTF,TGTGCCAGCAGTTTTGTCTATGGCTACACCTTC
-,TRBV19,-,TRBJ1-5,CASSIEGVNQPQHF,TGTGCCAGTAGTATAGAGGGGGTAAATCAGCCCCAGCATTTT
-,TRBV10-3,-,TRBJ1-6,CAISDPHRDLYNSPLHF,TGTGCCATCAGTGACCCGCACAGGGATTTATATAATTCACCCCTCCACTTT
-,TRBV7-8,-,TRBJ1-5,CASSPGGVSNQPQHF,TGTGCCAGCAGCCCGGGGGGGGTTAGCAATCAGCCCCAGCATTTT
-,TRBV18,-,TRBJ2-5,CASSPFGQETQYF,TGTGCCAGCTCACCGTTCGGACAAGAGACCCAGTACTTC
once,TRBV19,TRBD1,TRBJ1-2,CASSRDRGQYGYTF,TGTGCCAGTAGCCGGGACAGGGGGCAGTATGGCTACACCTTC
-,TRBV7-9,-,TRBJ1-4,CASSSNRDGKNEKLFF,TGTGCCAGCAGCTCCAACCGGGACGGCAAAAATGAAAAACTGTTTTTT
-,TRBV2,TRBD1,TRBJ1-2,CASSPSTDRVYGYTF,TGTGCCAGCAGTCCTTCTACGGACAGGGTCTATGGCTACACCTTC
-,TRBV9,-,TRBJ2-7,CASSLWRRQYF,TGTGCCAGCAGCCTCTGGCGGAGGCAGTACTTC
once,TRBV4-1,-,TRBJ2-2,CASSQARAATGELFF,TGCGCCAGCAGCCAAGCTCGGGCCGCTACCGGGGAGCTGTTTTTT
-,TRBV27,-,TRBJ2-3,CATKPGFSPTDTQYF,TGTGCCACTAAACCAGGGTTTTCACCCACAGATACGCAGTATTTT
-,TRBV6-5,-,TRBJ1-1,CASRGLSEAFF,TGTGCCAGCAGGGGGCTCTCTGAAGCTTTCTTT
-,TRBV6-4,-,TRBJ2-1,CASKSIPEGNEQFF,TGTGCCAGCAAATCGATCCCCGAGGGAAATGAGCAGTTCTTC
-,TRBV6-1,-,TRBJ1-2,CASSDGGSNYGYTF,TGTGCCAGCAGTGATGGGGGCTCTAACTATGGCTACACCTTC
-,TRBV4-1,-,TRBJ1-5,CASSQVWSSNQPQHF,TGCGCCAGCAGCCAAGTATGGAGTAGCAATCAGCCCCAGCATTTT
-,TRBV4-3,-,TRBJ1-2,CASSQDSGRTYGYTF,TGCGCCAGCAGCCAAGATTCGGGCAGGACCTATGGCTACACCTTC
-,TRBV7-8,-,TRBJ2-1,CASSFGGPRIDEQFF,TGTGCCAGCAGCTTTGGGGGGCCGAGGATCGATGAGCAGTTCTTC
-,TRBV2,TRBD1,TRBJ2-2,CASSDPGGTGLFFGELFF,TGTGCCAGCAGTGACCCCGGGGGGACAGGGCTCTTTTTTGGGGAGCTGTTTTTT
-,TRBV27,-,TRBJ1-6,CASAPNGGANNSPLHF,TGTGCCAGCGCCCCTAATGGGGGGGCTAATAATTCACCCCTCCACTTT
-,TRBV10-3,TRBD2,TRBJ2-1,CAIRATSGAYNEQFF,TGTGCCATCAGGGCTACTAGCGGGGCTTACAATGAGCAGTTCTTC
once,TRBV7-9,-,TRBJ1-1,CASSFYMNTEAFF,TGTGCCAGCAGTTTTTACATGAACACTGAAGCTTTCTTT
once,TRBV4-3,TRBD1,TRBJ1-2,CASSQGDSSNYGYTF,TGCGCCAGCAGCCAAGGGGACAGCTCCAACTATGGCTACACCTTC
-,TRBV9,-,TRBJ2-3,CASSDEGLDTQYF,TGTGCCAGCAGCGACGAGGGTCTTGATACGCAGTATTTT
-,TRBV27,TRBD1,TRBJ2-1,CASSTRTGFSYNEQFF,TGTGCCAGCAGTACCCGGACAGGTTTCTCCTACAATGAGCAGTTCTTC
-,TRBV11-3,-,TRBJ2-1,CASSLDHGSNEQFF,TGTGCCAGCAGCTTAGATCACGGAAGCAATGAGCAGTTCTTC
-,TRBV7-9,TRBD1,TRBJ1-2,CASSRTGASSNYGYTF,TGTGCCAGCAGCCGGACAGGGGCCTCCTCTAACTATGGCTACACCTTC
-,TRBV19,TRBD1,TRBJ1-5,CATRGTGPGSGQPQHF,TGTGCCACCCGGGGGACAGGGCCGGGGAGTGGTCAGCCCCAGCATTTT
few,TRBV5-1,-,TRBJ1-1,CASSLDGAIREEAFF,TGCGCCAGCAGCTTGGACGGGGCTATTAGGGAGGAAGCTTTCTTT
-,TRBV7-8,-,TRBJ1-2,CASSFGSAGYGYTF,TGTGCCAGCAGCTTTGGTTCAGCGGGCTATGGCTACACCTTC
-,TRBV7-2,-,TRBJ1-1,CASSLVKGINSEAFF,TGTGCCAGCAGCTTAGTAAAGGGAATTAATTCTGAAGCTTTCTTT
few,TRBV9,-,TRBJ2-7,CASSPTDSYEQYF,TGTGCCAGCAGTCCCACAGACTCCTACGAGCAGTACTTC
few,TRBV10-1,-,TRBJ1-2,CASSEHIVESDYGYTF,TGCGCCAGCAGTGAGCACATAGTGGAAAGCGACTATGGCTACACCTTC
-,TRBV14,-,TRBJ1-2,CASSPQLDYGYTF,TGTGCCAGCAGCCCACAGTTAGACTATGGCTACACCTTC
-,TRBV10-3,TRBD1,TRBJ1-2,CAISEEGARYGYTF,TGTGCCATCAGTGAGGAGGGGGCCCGATATGGCTACACCTTC
once,TRBV19,TRBD1,TRBJ1-2,CASTYNQPGQGYGYTF,TGTGCCAGTACCTACAATCAACCGGGACAGGGATATGGCTACACCTTC